A single T cell receptor (beta chain) is shown here with its context. These data come from a study of blood T cell repertoires in COVID-19. The wider study: Acute and convalescent COVID-19 specimens originated in the United States, Italy and Spain. The cDNA or gDNA used as material had been derived from T cells, B-cell-depleted T cells, or PBMCs.

CDR3 length: 16 amino acids. Germline CDR1 and CDR2: MDHEN and SYDVKM. Trimming cost V 6 bases and J 2 bases; bases outside gene matches: 13. Original data processing: For nucleated cells, counts were estimated from reference gene primer amplification. The data were produced by immunoSEQ multiplex PCR, yet TCRdb's version contains in-frame clones alone and is incomplete. V and J calls and clone size are copied from that table; D and trimming were computed from the DNA. The table has around 300,000 clones, around 90% seen once. This chain uses TRBV28 with TRBJ2-7, with 7 nucleotides matching TRBD1. The clonotype comes from a man aged 18 to 29 with active or convalescent COVID-19. Sample: peripheral blood. CDR3 DNA sequence: TGTGCCAGCAGCGCCACAGGGGCCTTAAGAACCTACGAGCAGTACTTC. Protein sequence: CASSATGALRTYEQYF.